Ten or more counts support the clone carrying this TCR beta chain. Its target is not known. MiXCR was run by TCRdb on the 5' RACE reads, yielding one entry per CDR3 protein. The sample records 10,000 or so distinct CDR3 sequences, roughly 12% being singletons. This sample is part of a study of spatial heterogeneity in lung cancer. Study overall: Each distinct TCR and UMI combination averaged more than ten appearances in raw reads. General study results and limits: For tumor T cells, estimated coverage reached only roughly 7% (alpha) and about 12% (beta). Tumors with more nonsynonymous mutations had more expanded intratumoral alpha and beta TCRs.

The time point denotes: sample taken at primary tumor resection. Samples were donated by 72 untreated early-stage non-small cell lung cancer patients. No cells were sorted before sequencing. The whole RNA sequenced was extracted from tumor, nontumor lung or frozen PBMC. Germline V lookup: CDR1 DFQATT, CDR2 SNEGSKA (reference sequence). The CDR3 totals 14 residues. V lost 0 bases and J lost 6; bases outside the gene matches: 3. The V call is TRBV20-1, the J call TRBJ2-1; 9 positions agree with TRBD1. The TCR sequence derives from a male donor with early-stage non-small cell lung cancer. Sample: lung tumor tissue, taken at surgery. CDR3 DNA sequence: TGCAGTGCTAGAGAGCCGACAGGGGGCAATGAGCAGTTCTTC. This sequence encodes CSAREPTGGNEQFF.